What follows describes a single TCR beta chain. This specimen belongs to a study of blood T cell repertoires in COVID-19. Methods used by the authors: Reference gene primer amplification gave estimated nucleated cell counts. Using immunoSEQ multiplex PCR, the repertoire was profiled, and TCRdb retains in-frame clones only, with some absent. For V, J and clone size, that table is used; D and trimming come from the DNA. Of over 200,000 clones listed, more than 80% are singletons. Among Cohort 3 donors, those recovered had two negative PCRs, clearance, or symptom resolution. Germline loops: CDR1 SNHLY, CDR2 FYNNEI. This CDR3 region has 14 residues. V dropped 3 bases and J dropped 7 bases, with 10 bases sitting between them.

This receptor was identified in a man aged 25-45 years who had recovered from COVID-19. Sequences were obtained from PBMCs or T cells enriched from blood (not recorded which). This rearrangement joins TRBV2 to TRBJ1-6; maybe TRBD1 (5 bases). CDR3 sequence: CASSDAGYNSPLHF. The CDR3 DNA is TGTGCCAGCAGTGACGCAGGGTACAATTCACCCCTCCACTTT.